The 7 T cell receptor beta chains listed next were all sequenced from one sample in a study of blood T cell repertoires in COVID-19. This table comes from immunoSEQ multiplex PCR, and its TCRdb copy is limited to in-frame clones, with some not included. The data hold about 59,000 clones, with around 70% observed a single time. Sequencing input: peripheral blood. These receptor sequences come from a woman in her seventies with acute or convalescent COVID-19.

This clone was observed a few times. V and J are TRBV11-2 and TRBJ1-2, with 8 nucleotides matching TRBD1. CDR3 size: 13 residues. Germline values: CDR1 SGHAT, CDR2 FQNNGV. V lost 8 bases to trimming and J lost 8 bases; unmatched junction nucleotides: 10. The DNA for the CDR3 is TGTGCCAGCGGAACCCGGGACAGGAGAGGCTACACCTTC. The encoded protein is CASGTRDRRGYTF.

The chain has TRBV9 and TRBJ2-1; 7 bases fit TRBD2. Per the germline V gene, CDR1 is SGDLS and CDR2 is YYNGEE. V lost 4 bases, J lost 10 bases, and 2 bases stayed unmatched. The CDR3 runs 11 residues. The DNA of the CDR3 is TGTGCCAGCAGCAGGGAGGGCGAGCAGTTCTTC. Protein sequence: CASSREGEQFF. Full variable domain (missing parts from reference TRBV9 and TRBJ2-1): DSGVTQTPKHLITATGQRVTLRCSPRSGDLSVYWYQQSLDQGLQFLIQYYNGEERAKGNILERFSAQQFPDLHSELNLSSLELGDSALYFCASSREGEQFFGPGTRLTVL.

This clone was counted only a few times. The rearrangement joins TRBV6-5 to TRBJ1-1, with no clear D. The CDR3 is 13 amino acids. Trimming took off 6 bases at V and 11 bases at J, with 19 bases between the two ends. Looked up from germline, CDR1 is MNHEY and CDR2 is SVGAGI. CDR3 bases: TGTGCCAGCAGCTTATTGGCGTCTGAGAGGGCTTTCTTT. Translating it yields CASSLLASERAFF.

Here the CDR3 reads CASSLGGTASTDTQYF. The CDR3 bases are TGCGCCAGCAGCTTGGGAGGGACAGCTAGCACAGATACGCAGTATTTT. The chain joins TRBV5-1 to TRBJ2-3; 7 bases align to TRBD1. Looked up from germline, CDR1 is SGHRS and CDR2 is YFSETQ. Losses at the gene ends were 0 bases for V and 0 bases for J; bases not matched to a gene: 4. There are 16 residues in the CDR3. Using reference TRBV5-1 and TRBJ2-3 for the parts outside the CDR3, the full variable domain is KAGVTQTPRYLIKTRGQQVTLSCSPISGHRSVSWYQQTPGQGLQFLFEYFSETQRNKGNFPGRFSGRQFSNSRSEMNVSTLELGDSALYLCASSLGGTASTDTQYFGPGTRLTVL.

V and J are TRBV5-5 and TRBJ1-1; 10 nucleotides match TRBD1. After removal of 6 bases from V and 4 bases from J, the junction contained 9 bases not matched to a gene. The CDR3 is 15 residues long. CDR1 is SGHKS, CDR2 YYEKEE, per germline (reference sequence). CDR3 residues: CASMIDRGLVTEAFF. CDR3 DNA sequence: TGTGCCAGCATGATAGACAGGGGGCTGGTCACTGAAGCTTTCTTT.

The chain employs TRBV12-3 or TRBV12-4 and TRBJ1-5, with D perhaps matching TRBD1 (5 bases). V was clipped by 4 bases and J by 6 bases, with 10 bases between them. The CDR3 has 13 residues. The CDR3 DNA reads as TGTGCCAGCAGTTCAGGGTGGGGTCAGCCCCAGCATTTT. Translation: CASSSGWGQPQHF.

This clone is medium-sized by share. This chain links TRBV10-2 with TRBJ1-2; D remains ambiguous. This CDR3 region has 12 residues. In germline, CDR1 is WSHSY, CDR2 SAAADI. The V and J ends lost 6 bases and 4 bases respectively, with 9 bases between them. The DNA for the CDR3 is TGCGCCAGCAGAACAGATTCCTATGGCTACACCTTC. Protein: CASRTDSYGYTF.